This T cell receptor (beta chain) is drawn from a study of OX40 agonist ivuxolimab in advanced cancers. Sequencing was performed with immunoSEQ multiplex PCR; in TCRdb, only in-frame clones are kept and a portion is missing. The repertoire consists of just over 40,000 clones, with over 75% occurring once and the leading ten covering roughly 3.9%. The V gene end was trimmed by 6 bases and the J gene end by 4 bases; junction bases not matched to a gene: 19. Germline-derived CDR1 and CDR2 are GTSNPN and SVGIG (reference sequence). This CDR3 has 17 amino acids. The sequences come from CD4+ or CD8+ T cells sorted from blood, collected in a trial of the OX40 agonist ivuxolimab. The clonotype was recovered from an adult with an advanced solid tumor such as melanoma, head and neck, liver or kidney cancer. This sequence joins TRBV30 and TRBJ1-2; 8 bases agree with TRBD1. The CDR3 region has the DNA TGTGCCTGTCTCCAACCGGGACAGGCCCTTTCCTTCTATGGCTACACCTTC. The encoded protein is CACLQPGQALSFYGYTF.